Each of the 15 T cell receptor beta chains below was sequenced from the same sample in a study of blood T cell repertoires in COVID-19. Only in-frame clones appear in the TCRdb table, and some are missing; sequencing was by immunoSEQ multiplex PCR. The sample yields about 150,000 clones, about four fifths seen once. The sample taken for sequencing was peripheral blood. The receptors here all came from a woman aged 55-75 years with acute or convalescent COVID-19.

The genes are TRBV7-2 and TRBJ2-4, with TRBD2 as a possible D gene (5 bases). CDR3 length: 15 residues. Trimming pared 1 base from V and 0 bases from J, leaving 7 bases between. In germline, CDR1 is SGHTA, CDR2 FQGNSA. CDR3 in amino acids: CASSLGELAKNIQYF. The CDR3, as DNA: TGTGCCAGCAGCTTAGGGGAGCTAGCCAAAAACATTCAGTACTTC.

The chain couples TRBV7-3 to TRBJ2-1; TRBD2 is a possible D gene (8 bases). This CDR3 comprises 16 residues. Germline loops: CDR1 SGHTA, CDR2 FQGTGA. Trimming shortened V by 3 bases and J by 8 bases, and 20 bases separated the two germline ends. The CDR3: CASSFKAGTAGDEQFF. The CDR3 DNA reads as TGTGCCAGCAGCTTTAAAGCCGGGACAGCGGGGGATGAGCAGTTCTTC.

V is TRBV2 and J is TRBJ1-2; D uncertain. The V end lost 5 bases, the J end lost 0 bases, and 16 bases lay between the germline ends. The CDR3 contains 16 residues. Germline CDR1 reads SNHLY; CDR2 reads FYNNEI. The CDR3 is CASSTLYSPSNYGYTF. The CDR3 coding sequence is TGTGCCAGCAGTACCCTTTACAGCCCCTCTAACTATGGCTACACCTTC.

The chain carries TRBV19 and TRBJ1-1; TRBD1 is a possible D gene (6 bases). Germline CDR1 and CDR2: LNHDA and SQIVND (reference sequence). This CDR3 is built from 15 residues. The V end was cut by 10 bases, the J end by 3 bases, with 21 bases between. The CDR3 reads CATAGGGQVDTEAFF. The CDR3 coding sequence is TGTGCCACCGCCGGGGGGGGGCAGGTCGACACTGAAGCTTTCTTT.

In DNA, the CDR3 is TGCGCCAGCAGCCAAGATTGGCGAGGGAACAATCAGCCCCAGCATTTT. It is translated as CASSQDWRGNNQPQHF. V and J are TRBV4-1 and TRBJ1-5; no firm D call. Germline V lookup: CDR1 MGHRA, CDR2 YSYEKL. The CDR3 extends over 16 amino acids. V shed 0 bases and J shed 3 bases, with 12 bases lying between them.

V is TRBV7-2 and J is TRBJ2-1; 8 bases fit TRBD1. Germline lookup yields CDR1 SGHTA and CDR2 FQGNSA. This CDR3 is 15 amino acids long. V lost 0 bases and J lost 9; bases outside the gene matches: 7. The CDR3: CASSLAGQGKGEQFF. CDR3 coding DNA: TGTGCCAGCAGCTTAGCCGGACAGGGTAAGGGTGAGCAGTTCTTC.

The chain links TRBV11-1 to TRBJ1-6; TRBD1 aligns across 8 bases. The germline CDR1 and CDR2 sequences are SGHAT and FQDESV (reference sequence). The CDR3 sequence is 14 residues long. Trimming took 5 bases from V and 5 from J; bases not matched to a gene: 2. CDR3 amino acids: CASSRTGNNSPLHF. The CDR3 region has the DNA TGTGCCAGCAGCCGGACAGGGAATAATTCACCCCTCCACTTT.

The chain recombines TRBV24-1 with TRBJ2-5, with 10 positions matching TRBD2. There are 16 residues in the CDR3. J gave up 7 bases and V 3 bases, and 10 bases lay outside the gene matches. Germline CDR1 KGHDR, CDR2 SFDVKD. The CDR3 protein is CATSDPRAGGRGTQYF. The CDR3 nucleotides read TGTGCCACCAGTGATCCCCGAGCGGGGGGGCGGGGGACCCAGTACTTC.

Comments on this clone: In the same sample, other DNA sequences code for this CDR3. The chain links TRBV30 to TRBJ1-5; 7 bases map to TRBD1. Losses at the gene ends were 4 bases for V and 2 bases for J; bases not matched to a gene: 2. CDR3 length: 13 amino acids. Germline V lookup: CDR1 GTSNPN, CDR2 SVGIG (reference sequence). CDR3 amino acids: CAWTGGGNQPQHF. The CDR3 coding sequence is TGTGCCTGGACAGGGGGTGGCAATCAGCCCCAGCATTTT.

This clone came up once. The chain couples TRBV28 to TRBJ1-1, with 10 bases lining up with TRBD1. The CDR3 contains 14 residues. The V gene's germline CDR1 is MDHEN and CDR2 SYDVKM. The J segment lost 4 bases and the V segment lost 6 bases, leaving 5 bases of the junction unmatched. The CDR3 DNA reads TGTGCCAGCAGCTCGACAGGGGGCCCCACTGAAGCTTTCTTT. It translates to CASSSTGGPTEAFF.

The genes are TRBV25-1 and TRBJ1-1; unclear D gene. V was shortened by 3 bases and J by 1 base, with 18 bases between the two germline ends. The CDR3 length is 17 residues. Germline V gene lookup returns CDR1 MGHDK and CDR2 SYGVNS. CDR3 coding DNA: TGTGCCAGCAGTGAGTACCCATTGAGGCCAAGGAACACTGAAGCTTTCTTT. Its translation: CASSEYPLRPRNTEAFF.

In this sample, this clone turned up once. V is TRBV5-1 and J is TRBJ2-1; 13 bases align to TRBD2. The CDR3 spans 15 residues. Germline CDR1 reads SGHRS; CDR2 reads YFSETQ. The V gene end was trimmed by 4 bases and the J gene end by 7 bases; junction bases not matched to a gene: 5. CDR3 in DNA: TGCGCCAGCAGCCTGACTAGCGGGGGGTGGAATGAGCAGTTCTTC. This encodes CASSLTSGGWNEQFF.

This chain's CDR3 is CASSPTADTQYF. The CDR3 DNA is TGTGCCAGCAGCCCCACTGCTGATACGCAGTATTTT. V usage is TRBV3-1 (or the pseudogene TRBV3-2) and J usage is TRBJ2-3; D unclear. In germline, CDR1 is LGHDT, CDR2 YNNKEL (reference sequence). The CDR3 runs to 12 residues. The V end was cut by 4 bases, the J end by 6 bases, with 8 bases between.

This chain uses TRBV30 with TRBJ1-1; D gene uncertain. Germline values: CDR1 GTSNPN, CDR2 SVGIG (reference sequence). The CDR3 extends over 12 amino acids. Trimming pared 3 bases from V and 10 bases from J, leaving 15 bases between. The CDR3 region is CAWRDAGIGAFF. The CDR3 DNA reads as TGTGCCTGGAGAGATGCCGGGATTGGAGCTTTCTTT.

Only a few counts were recorded for this clone. J is TRBJ1-6 and V is TRBV5-1; tentatively, D is TRBD1 (6 bases). This CDR3 is built from 14 residues. Germline CDR1 and CDR2: SGHRS and YFSETQ. Trimming cost V 4 bases and J 5 bases, with 10 bases left between them. DNA of the CDR3: TGCGCCAGCAGCAGGGAGGGGGATAATTCACCCCTCCACTTT. This translates into CASSREGDNSPLHF.